This TCR beta chain was captured in a study of blood T cell repertoires in COVID-19. The table came from immunoSEQ multiplex PCR; TCRdb's copy has only in-frame clones and leaves some out. Seen here are under 60,000 clones, roughly four fifths observed once, and the top ten hold roughly 7%. V was trimmed by 5 bases and J by 4 bases, leaving 8 bases between them. The CDR3 totals 11 residues. Germline V CDR1 and CDR2: GTSNPN, SVGIG (reference sequence). The chain combines TRBV30 with TRBJ1-2, with TRBD1 as a possible D gene (6 bases). Sequenced: peripheral blood. The sequence was collected from a man aged 35 to 55 with acute or convalescent COVID-19. The CDR3 sequence: CAWRGAYGYTF. As DNA, the CDR3 is TGTGCCTGGCGGGGGGCCTATGGCTACACCTTC.